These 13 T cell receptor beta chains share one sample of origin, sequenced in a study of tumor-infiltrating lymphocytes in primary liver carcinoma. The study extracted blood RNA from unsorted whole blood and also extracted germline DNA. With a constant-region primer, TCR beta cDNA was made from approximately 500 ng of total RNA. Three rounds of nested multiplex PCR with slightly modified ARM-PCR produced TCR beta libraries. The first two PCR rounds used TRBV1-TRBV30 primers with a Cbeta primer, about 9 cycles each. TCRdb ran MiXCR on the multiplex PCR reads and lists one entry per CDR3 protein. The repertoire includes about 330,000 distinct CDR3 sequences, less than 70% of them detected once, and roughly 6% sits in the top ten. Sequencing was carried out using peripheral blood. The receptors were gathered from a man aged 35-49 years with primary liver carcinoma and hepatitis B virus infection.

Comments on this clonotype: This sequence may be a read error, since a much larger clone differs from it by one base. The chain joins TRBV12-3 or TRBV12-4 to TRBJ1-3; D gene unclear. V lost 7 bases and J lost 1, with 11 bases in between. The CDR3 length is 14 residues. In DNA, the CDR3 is TGTGCCAGCAAAATTCAGGTATCTGGAAACACCATATATTTT. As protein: CASKIQVSGNTIYF.

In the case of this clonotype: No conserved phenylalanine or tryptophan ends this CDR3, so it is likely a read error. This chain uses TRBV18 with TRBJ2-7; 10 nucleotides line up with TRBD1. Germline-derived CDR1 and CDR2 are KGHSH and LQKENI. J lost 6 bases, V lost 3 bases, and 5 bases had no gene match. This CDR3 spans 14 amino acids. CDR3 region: CASSPGQGPPEQYS. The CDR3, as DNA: TGTGCCAGCTCACCGGGACAGGGGCCCCCCGAGCAGTACTCC.

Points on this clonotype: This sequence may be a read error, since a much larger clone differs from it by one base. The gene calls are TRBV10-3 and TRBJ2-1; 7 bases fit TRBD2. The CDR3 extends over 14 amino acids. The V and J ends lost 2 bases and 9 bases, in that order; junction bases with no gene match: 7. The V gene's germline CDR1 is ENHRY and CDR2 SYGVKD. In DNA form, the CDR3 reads TGTGCCATCAGTGAGGGGGAGGGCCTTATTGAGCAGTTCTTC. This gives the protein CAISEGEGLIEQFF.

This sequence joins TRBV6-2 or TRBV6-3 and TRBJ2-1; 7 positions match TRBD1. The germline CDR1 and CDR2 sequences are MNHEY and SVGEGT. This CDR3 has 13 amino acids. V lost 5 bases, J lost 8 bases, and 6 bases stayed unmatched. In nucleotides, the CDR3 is TGTGCCAGCAGTACGACAGGGTACGATGAGCAGTTCTTC. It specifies CASSTTGYDEQFF.

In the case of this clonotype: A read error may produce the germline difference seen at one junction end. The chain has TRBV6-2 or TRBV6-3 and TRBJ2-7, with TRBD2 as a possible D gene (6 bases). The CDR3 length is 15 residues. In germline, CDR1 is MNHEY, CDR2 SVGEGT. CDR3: CASSSTGRGFYEHYF. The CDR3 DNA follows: TGTGCCAGCAGTTCAACGGGTCGGGGGTTCTATGAGCACTACTTC.

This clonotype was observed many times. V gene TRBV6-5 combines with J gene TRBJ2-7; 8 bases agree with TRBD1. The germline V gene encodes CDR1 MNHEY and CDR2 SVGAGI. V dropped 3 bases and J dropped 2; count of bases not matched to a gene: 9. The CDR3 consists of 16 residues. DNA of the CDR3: TGTGCCAGCAGTTATACAGGGACAGGATCTCCCTACGAGCAGTACTTC. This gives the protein CASSYTGTGSPYEQYF.

The CDR3: CASSPRTEYEQYF. In nucleotides, the CDR3 is TGTGCCAGCAGCCCTCGGACAGAGTACGAGCAGTACTTC. The chain is built from TRBV7-9 and TRBJ2-7; perhaps TRBD1 as D (6 bases). The V gene's germline CDR1 is SEHNR and CDR2 FQNEAQ (reference sequence). This CDR3 is 13 amino acids long. Deletions cut 5 bases from V and 4 bases from J, with 12 bases between.

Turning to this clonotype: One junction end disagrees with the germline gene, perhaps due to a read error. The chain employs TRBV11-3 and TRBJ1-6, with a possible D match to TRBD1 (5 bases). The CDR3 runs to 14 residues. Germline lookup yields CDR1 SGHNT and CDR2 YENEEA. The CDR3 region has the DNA TGTGCCCGAAACGAGGGACCTCTTAATCCACCCCTCCACTTT. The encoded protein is CARNEGPLNPPLHF.

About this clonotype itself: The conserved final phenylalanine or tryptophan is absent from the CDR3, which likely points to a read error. The CDR3 DNA reads TGCGCCAGCAGGACAGGAGTCAATCAGCCCCAGCATCTT. It encodes CASRTGVNQPQHL. The chain links TRBV5-1 to TRBJ1-5, with TRBD1 as a possible D gene (6 bases). This CDR3 contains 13 residues. Germline CDR1 SGHRS, CDR2 YFSETQ. Trimming took 5 bases from V and 3 from J, leaving 9 bases between them.

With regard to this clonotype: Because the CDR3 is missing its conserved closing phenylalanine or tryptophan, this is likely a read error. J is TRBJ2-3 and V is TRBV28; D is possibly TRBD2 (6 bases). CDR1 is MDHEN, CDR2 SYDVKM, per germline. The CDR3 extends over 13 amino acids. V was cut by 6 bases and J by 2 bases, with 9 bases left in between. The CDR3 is CASRDYSTDTQYL. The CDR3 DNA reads TGTGCCAGCAGGGACTATTCCACAGATACGCAGTATCTT.

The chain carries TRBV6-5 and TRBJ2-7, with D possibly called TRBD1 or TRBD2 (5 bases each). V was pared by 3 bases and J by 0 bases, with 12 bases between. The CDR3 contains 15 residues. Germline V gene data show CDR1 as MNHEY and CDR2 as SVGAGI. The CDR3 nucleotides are TGTGCCAGCAGTTATTCGGGGCAGAGCTCCTACGAGCAGTACTTC. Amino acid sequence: CASSYSGQSSYEQYF.

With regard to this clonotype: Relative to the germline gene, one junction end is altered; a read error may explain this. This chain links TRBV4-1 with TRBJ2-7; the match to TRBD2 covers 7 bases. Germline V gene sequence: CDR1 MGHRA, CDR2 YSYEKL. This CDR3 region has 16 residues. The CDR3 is CASRQVTSSSSYEQYF. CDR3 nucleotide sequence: TGCGCTAGCAGGCAAGTGACTAGCTCCAGCTCCTACGAGCAGTACTTC.

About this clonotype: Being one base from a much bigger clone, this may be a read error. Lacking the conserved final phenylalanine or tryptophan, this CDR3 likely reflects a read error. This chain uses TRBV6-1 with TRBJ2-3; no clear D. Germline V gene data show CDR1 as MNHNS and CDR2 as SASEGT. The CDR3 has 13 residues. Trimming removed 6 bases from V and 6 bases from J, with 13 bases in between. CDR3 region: CASSQGLLDTQYL. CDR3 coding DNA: TGTGCCAGCAGCCAAGGCCTATTGGATACGCAGTATCTT.